This T cell receptor (beta chain) is from a study of lymphopenia after photon versus proton radiotherapy. Findings of the study overall: After the lymphocyte nadir, photon-treated repertoires showed oligoclonal expansion, especially of CD8+ Temra cells. Authors raise, but do not show, better survival with proton therapy.

TCRdb's copy holds only in-frame clones and misses some; the assay was immunoSEQ multiplex PCR. The sample lists 65,000 to 75,000 clones, 75% to 90% occurring once. This clone was detected only once. No antigen is known for it. Losses at the gene ends were 4 bases for V and 6 bases for J; bases not matched to a gene: 0. The CDR3 has 12 residues. Germline-derived CDR1 and CDR2 are SNHLY and FYNNEI. The sequence came from an older man with esophageal cancer. The rearrangement joins TRBV2 to TRBJ1-2; 9 positions match TRBD1. Here the sequenced sample was peripheral blood, taken from a patient treated with proton-based radiotherapy. This chain's CDR3 is CASSGTGDGYTF. The CDR3 bases are TGTGCCAGCAGTGGGACAGGGGATGGCTACACCTTC.